Given below is one TCR beta chain in context. The antigen is not known. The record originates from a study of shared clonotypes between healthy human individuals. Study conclusions and caveats: It was observed that about 5% of naive CD4 clonotypes were shared across several donors. The authors expected sequencing depth to affect clonotype sharing among donors. Naive subsets generally had larger estimated richness than memory subsets.

It was CD45RO-negative cells, positively selected for CCR7, that made up naive CD8 cells, with terminally differentiated effector memory CD45RA+ cells excluded. CDR1 and CDR2 (germline): MDHEN, SYDVKM. The CDR3 is 14 residues long. V was cut by 2 bases and J by 3 bases, with 8 bases left in between. Investigators spread the genomic DNA of each subset evenly over several immunoSEQ plates. Method: immunoSEQ multiplex PCR; TCRdb's copy keeps in-frame clones and lacks some. This table holds about 2 million clones, about 95% found once. The sequenced sample consisted of naive CD8+ T cells sorted from blood. The receptor was derived from a man in his late teens or twenties in good health. This chain connects TRBV28 to TRBJ1-5; D call uncertain. CDR3 in amino acids: CASSLTLNNQPQHF. The CDR3 nucleotides are TGTGCCAGCAGTTTAACCCTTAACAATCAGCCCCAGCATTTT.